This paragraph reports one TCR beta chain. Its antigen is not known. This record comes from a study of T cell responses to AZD1222 COVID-19 vaccine. Looking at the study overall: Second-dose intervals near 4 or 12 weeks were combined. Study outcomes and limitations: Every sample of the repertoires postdated the peak T cell response. Mostly white British, mostly female donors; authors suggested clonal diversity may be underestimated. Two AZD1222 administrations were followed by greater Spike-specific TCR breadth and depth.

V was trimmed by 1 base and J by 4 bases, leaving 11 bases between them. The germline V gene encodes CDR1 SGHTS and CDR2 YDEGEE. CDR3 length: 14 residues. Method: immunoSEQ multiplex PCR; TCRdb's copy keeps in-frame clones and lacks some. Of some 120,000 clones listed, 91% are singletons. The TCR originated in an adult in good health. Sequences were derived from peripheral blood, sampled on day 0 of AZD1222 vaccination. The genes are TRBV5-8 and TRBJ1-2; a weak D match, TRBD1 (5 bases). CDR3 DNA sequence: TGTGCCAGCAGCTTGCAGGTGGGGCGCTATGGCTACACCTTC. Protein sequence: CASSLQVGRYGYTF.